The 28 T cell receptor beta chains below were found in one sample sequenced in a study of CD8 T cells in Susac syndrome. RNA was extracted with the RNeasy kit, and a quantity of about 0.45 to 1 ug was reverse transcribed using random hexamers. TCRdb called the immunoSEQ multiplex PCR reads again in MiXCR, with one record for every CDR3 protein. The sample lists roughly 150,000 distinct CDR3 sequences, just under 95% occurring once. The specimen was CD8+ T cells from PBMCs. These receptors all stem from a human donor with multiple sclerosis.

The chain links TRBV2 to TRBJ1-2, with 9 nucleotides matching TRBD1. Germline V gene sequence: CDR1 SNHLY, CDR2 FYNNEI. J was trimmed by 6 bases and V by 10 bases; bases with no gene match: 9. CDR3 length equals 13 residues. The CDR3 nucleotides are TGTGCCATAAAGCTACAGGGGGCAAATGGCTACACCTTC. This encodes CAIKLQGANGYTF.

This chain joins TRBV27 and TRBJ1-5, with no clear D. V lost 0 bases to trimming and J lost 4 bases, with 4 bases between them. The CDR3 extends over 13 amino acids. Germline-derived CDR1 and CDR2 are MNHEY and SMNVEV (reference sequence). CDR3 loop: CASSLSGNQPQHF. CDR3 bases: TGTGCCAGCAGTTTATCTGGGAATCAGCCCCAGCATTTT.

The chain combines TRBV28 with TRBJ2-4; D uncertain. The V and J ends lost 6 bases and 3 bases respectively, with 24 bases between them. This CDR3 is built from 18 residues. Germline-derived CDR1 and CDR2 are MDHEN and SYDVKM. The CDR3 DNA sequence: TGTGCCAGCAGACCTGTAACCTTTGGTACCAATTACAAAAACATTCAGTACTTC. Protein sequence: CASRPVTFGTNYKNIQYF.

V and J are TRBV6-5 and TRBJ1-2, with a weak D call TRBD1 (5 bases). The germline gives CDR1 MNHEY, CDR2 SVGAGI. Trimming left V 0 bases short and J 4 bases short, with 9 bases between. The CDR3 runs to 14 residues. This CDR3 reads CASSYSEGTYGYTF. The CDR3 DNA follows: TGTGCCAGCAGTTACTCGGAGGGGACCTATGGCTACACCTTC.

This rearrangement joins TRBV28 to TRBJ2-7; 9 bases map to TRBD1. CDR1 and CDR2 (germline): MDHEN, SYDVKM. V shed 6 bases, J shed 5 bases, and the junction held 8 bases outside the gene matches. The CDR3 contains 14 residues. The CDR3 reads CASSTGTGNHEQYF. In nucleotides, the CDR3 is TGTGCCAGCAGCACTGGGACAGGGAACCACGAGCAGTACTTC.

The chain recombines TRBV7-9 with TRBJ1-5; TRBD1 agrees at 9 bases. CDR3 size: 16 residues. Germline CDR1 SEHNR, CDR2 FQNEAQ (reference sequence). Losses at the gene ends were 4 bases for V and 4 bases for J; bases not matched to a gene: 8. The CDR3 DNA reads TGTGCCAGCAGCTCAAACCGGGACAGGGAAAATCAGCCCCAGCATTTT. This codes for CASSSNRDRENQPQHF.

J is TRBJ2-3 and V is TRBV6-1, with D unclear. Germline CDR1 is MNHNS and CDR2 is SASEGT. V was shortened by 8 bases and J by 6 bases, with 6 bases between the two germline ends. The CDR3 covers 10 residues. The CDR3 coding sequence is TGTGCCAGCGTGCTGGATACGCAGTATTTT. Translation gives CASVLDTQYF.

The chain has TRBV7-8 and TRBJ2-2, with no clear D. V was pared by 5 bases and J by 6 bases, with 7 bases between. Per the germline V gene, CDR1 is SGHVS and CDR2 is FQNEAQ. The CDR3 length is 12 residues. The CDR3 DNA follows: TGTGCCAGCAGCCCAACGTCCGGGGAGCTGTTTTTT. Translating it yields CASSPTSGELFF. The full variable domain, its missing parts supplied by reference TRBV7-8 and TRBJ2-2, is GAGVSQSPRYKVAKRGQDVALRCDPISGHVSLFWYQQALGQGPEFLTYFQNEAQLDKSGLPSDRFFAERPEGSVSTLKIQRTQQEDSAVYLCASSPTSGELFFGEGSRLTVL.

The chain is built from TRBV25-1 and TRBJ2-3; maybe TRBD2 (5 bases). Trimming took off 11 bases at V and 5 bases at J, with 8 bases between the two ends. The CDR3 loop spans 10 amino acids. The germline V gene has CDR1 MGHDK and CDR2 SYGVNS. CDR3 sequence (DNA): TGTGCCGTTCGGGGAGATACGCAGTATTTT. Residues: CAVRGDTQYF.

This sequence joins TRBV20-1 and TRBJ1-2, with no clear D. The germline V gene encodes CDR1 DFQATT and CDR2 SNEGSKA (reference sequence). Trimming removed 0 bases from V and 8 bases from J, with 10 bases in between. The CDR3 spans 12 residues. Here the CDR3 DNA reads TGCAGTGCTAGAGAACCAAGAACGGGCTACACCTTC. Its translation: CSAREPRTGYTF.

V gene TRBV16 combines with J gene TRBJ2-7, with D unclear. Trimming removed 2 bases at V and 5 bases at J, with 10 bases between. Germline V gene data show CDR1 as KGHSY and CDR2 as FQNENV. This CDR3 contains 13 residues. Here the CDR3 DNA reads TGTGCCAGCAGCCAAGCTACCGCAAACGAGCAGTACTTC. It is translated as CASSQATANEQYF.

This rearrangement joins TRBV9 to TRBJ2-1; D call uncertain. CDR3 length equals 15 residues. The germline gives CDR1 SGDLS, CDR2 YYNGEE. Trimming left V 0 bases short and J 2 bases short, with 9 bases between. The CDR3 DNA reads TGTGCCAGCAGCGTAGGAGGCAGCGCCTACAATGAGCAGTTCTTC. Residues: CASSVGGSAYNEQFF.

This clonotype is a singleton in its sample. The chain joins TRBV30 to TRBJ1-1, with D perhaps TRBD1 (6 bases). With 2 bases removed from V and 6 bases from J, the gap between germline ends came to 13 bases. This CDR3 is 13 amino acids long. Germline CDR1 and CDR2: GTSNPN and SVGIG (reference sequence). The CDR3 DNA follows: TGTGCCTGGAGTCTGTGGGGGGGGCCTGAAGCTTTCTTT. Encoded protein: CAWSLWGGPEAFF.

The V call is TRBV27, the J call TRBJ2-6, with 9 bases matching TRBD1. The J segment lost 1 base and the V segment lost 8 bases, leaving 9 bases of the junction unmatched. The CDR3 extends over 17 amino acids. Germline-derived CDR1 and CDR2 are MNHEY and SMNVEV (reference sequence). CDR3 DNA sequence: TGTGCCAGCTTTCCGGGACAGGGTACTTCTGGGGCCAACGTCCTGACTTTC. Protein sequence: CASFPGQGTSGANVLTF.

The rearrangement links TRBV20-1 to TRBJ2-1; unclear D gene. The CDR3 sequence is 15 residues long. The V gene lost 2 bases and the J gene lost 0 bases, with 11 bases spanning the gap. Germline lookup yields CDR1 DFQATT and CDR2 SNEGSKA (reference sequence). The CDR3 protein is CSARSSEFSYNEQFF. The CDR3 DNA sequence: TGCAGTGCTAGAAGTAGTGAGTTCTCCTACAATGAGCAGTTCTTC.

J is TRBJ2-7 and V is TRBV6-1; D call uncertain. There are 14 residues in the CDR3. The V gene lost 2 bases and the J gene lost 2 bases, with 10 bases spanning the gap. The germline V gene encodes CDR1 MNHNS and CDR2 SASEGT. CDR3 sequence: CASSESVTTYEQYF. The CDR3 DNA follows: TGTGCCAGCAGTGAATCGGTCACGACCTACGAGCAGTACTTC.

The genes are TRBV9 and TRBJ2-7, with D unclear. Germline lookup yields CDR1 SGDLS and CDR2 YYNGEE. The CDR3 runs to 14 residues. V dropped 0 bases and J dropped 2 bases, with 9 bases sitting between them. The CDR3 sequence is CASSVGDGTYEQYF. The CDR3 DNA reads TGTGCCAGCAGCGTAGGCGACGGTACCTACGAGCAGTACTTC.

This rearrangement joins TRBV18 to TRBJ2-5, with TRBD2 matching 10 bases. This CDR3 has 17 residues. The trim removed 0 bases at V and 5 bases at J, leaving 9 bases unmatched. The germline CDR1 and CDR2 sequences are KGHSH and LQKENI. CDR3 amino acids: CASSPPSGGASGETQYF. The DNA of the CDR3 is TGTGCCAGCTCACCACCCAGCGGGGGGGCGTCGGGGGAGACCCAGTACTTC.

The chain uses TRBV27 and TRBJ1-2; D is possibly TRBD1 (5 bases). The CDR3 runs 14 residues. The germline V gene has CDR1 MNHEY and CDR2 SMNVEV (reference sequence). V was clipped by 2 bases and J by 4 bases, with 11 bases between them. CDR3 in DNA: TGTGCCAGCAGTTTACAGGGCAGTCCCTATGGCTACACCTTC. Its translation is CASSLQGSPYGYTF.

The genes are TRBV13 and TRBJ2-7; TRBD1 matches 9 bases. The CDR3 extends over 16 amino acids. V trimming: 5 bases; J trimming: 4 bases; junction bases outside the gene matches: 12. Germline assignment: CDR1 PRHDT and CDR2 FYEKMQ (reference sequence). DNA for the CDR3: TGTGCCAGCAGCACCCGACAGGGGGGGACCATTTACGAGCAGTACTTC. This gives the protein CASSTRQGGTIYEQYF.

V usage is TRBV25-1 and J usage is TRBJ2-3; the D gene could be TRBD1 or TRBD2 (5 bases each). CDR3 length equals 15 residues. Per the germline V gene, CDR1 is MGHDK and CDR2 is SYGVNS. Trimming stripped 6 bases from V and 2 bases from J, with 15 bases between. CDR3 residues: CASSVTRDPTDTQYF. As DNA, the CDR3 is TGTGCCAGCAGCGTTACTCGGGACCCCACAGATACGCAGTATTTT.

J is TRBJ2-1 and V is TRBV15; D is undetermined. V shed 6 bases and J shed 12 bases, with 15 bases lying between them. The CDR3 extends over 12 amino acids. Germline CDR1 reads LNHNV; CDR2 reads YYDKDF (reference sequence). The CDR3 bases are TGTGCCACCAGTTCTTTTAAGTACGGGCAGTTCTTC. Its protein product is CATSSFKYGQFF.

The chain is built from TRBV7-9 and TRBJ2-7; 7 bases fit TRBD1. Per germline, CDR1 SEHNR and CDR2 FQNEAQ (reference sequence). With V trimmed by 4 bases and J by 6 bases, 9 bases remained unmatched. The CDR3 consists of 14 residues. The CDR3, as DNA: TGTGCCAGCAGCTCCCCTCTGAGGGGGCTCGAGCAGTACTTC. It is translated as CASSSPLRGLEQYF.

The chain has TRBV15 and TRBJ1-2; D unresolved. The germline V and J ends were trimmed by 3 bases and 3 bases, with 14 bases remaining between them. CDR3 length: 15 amino acids. Germline V gene lookup returns CDR1 LNHNV and CDR2 YYDKDF (reference sequence). In DNA form, the CDR3 reads TGTGCCACCAGCAGCGGGGAGGGAGTGGACTATGGCTACACCTTC. Its protein product is CATSSGEGVDYGYTF.

The gene calls are TRBV13 and TRBJ2-7; perhaps D is TRBD1 or TRBD2 (5 bases each). The CDR3 sequence is 13 residues long. In germline, CDR1 is PRHDT, CDR2 FYEKMQ (reference sequence). V shed 6 bases and J shed 3 bases, with 12 bases lying between them. Written as DNA, the CDR3 is TGTGCCAGCAGTCTCCGAGGGGACTACGAGCAGTACTTC. Residues: CASSLRGDYEQYF.

The genes are TRBV2 and TRBJ2-7; D unclear. Germline CDR1 is SNHLY and CDR2 is FYNNEI. This CDR3 is built from 13 residues. V gave up 7 bases and J gave up 2 bases, with 12 bases separating them. The CDR3 DNA is TGTGCCAGCACCATCGGGTCAGCCTACGAGCAGTACTTC. It codes for CASTIGSAYEQYF.

The chain combines TRBV29-1 with TRBJ2-1; D is uncertain. This CDR3 has 16 amino acids. Per the germline V gene, CDR1 is SQVTM and CDR2 is ANQGSEA. Trimming pared 0 bases from V and 4 bases from J, leaving 16 bases between. The CDR3, as DNA: TGCAGCGTTGAAGAAATACGCCAGGTCCATTACAATGAGCAGTTCTTC. Translated: CSVEEIRQVHYNEQFF.

The chain is built from TRBV6-6 and TRBJ1-2, with unresolved D. CDR1 and CDR2 from the germline V gene are MNHNY and SVGAGI (reference sequence). V lost 10 bases to trimming and J lost 4 bases, with 10 bases between them. CDR3 length: 11 residues. CDR3 loop: CAILRGYGYTF. The CDR3 bases are TGTGCCATCCTACGGGGCTATGGCTACACCTTC.